This T cell receptor beta chain was identified during a study of blood T cells in healthy people across ages. Isolated PBMCs totaled at least 6 million in each sample. Primed by a sample-barcoded 5' primer and a J-beta primer mix, a second PCR proceeded for about 7 to 11 cycles. TCRdb analysed the 5' RACE reads with MiXCR anew, one entry per CDR3 protein. The sample shows about 1.4 million distinct CDR3 sequences, around 59% of them seen only once. The CDR3 spans 14 residues. Trimming pared 2 bases from V and 7 bases from J, leaving 12 bases between. Germline V gene sequence: CDR1 MNHEY, CDR2 SMNVEV (reference sequence).

The material sequenced was blood. The chain combines TRBV27 with TRBJ1-5; D unclear. This TCR derives from a man between 18 and 35 years old in good health. CDR3 loop: CASSLNSRWQPQHF. CDR3 nucleotides: TGTGCCAGCAGTTTAAATTCTAGGTGGCAGCCCCAGCATTTT.